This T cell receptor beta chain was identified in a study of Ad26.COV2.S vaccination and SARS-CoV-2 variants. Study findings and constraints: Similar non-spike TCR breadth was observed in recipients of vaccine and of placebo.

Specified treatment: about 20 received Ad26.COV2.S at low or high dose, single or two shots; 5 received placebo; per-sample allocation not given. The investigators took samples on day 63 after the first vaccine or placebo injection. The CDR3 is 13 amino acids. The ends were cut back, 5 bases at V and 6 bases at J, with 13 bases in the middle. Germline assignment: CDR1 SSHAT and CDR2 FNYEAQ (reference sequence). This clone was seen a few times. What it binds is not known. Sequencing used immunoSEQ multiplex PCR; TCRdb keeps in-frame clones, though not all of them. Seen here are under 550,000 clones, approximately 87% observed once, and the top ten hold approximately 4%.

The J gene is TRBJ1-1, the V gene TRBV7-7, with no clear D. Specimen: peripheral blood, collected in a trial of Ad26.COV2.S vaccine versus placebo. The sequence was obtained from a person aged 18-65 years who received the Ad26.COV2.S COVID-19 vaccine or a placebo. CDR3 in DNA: TGTGCCAGCAGCCCCAACGACAAAGCTGAAGCTTTCTTT. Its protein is CASSPNDKAEAFF.